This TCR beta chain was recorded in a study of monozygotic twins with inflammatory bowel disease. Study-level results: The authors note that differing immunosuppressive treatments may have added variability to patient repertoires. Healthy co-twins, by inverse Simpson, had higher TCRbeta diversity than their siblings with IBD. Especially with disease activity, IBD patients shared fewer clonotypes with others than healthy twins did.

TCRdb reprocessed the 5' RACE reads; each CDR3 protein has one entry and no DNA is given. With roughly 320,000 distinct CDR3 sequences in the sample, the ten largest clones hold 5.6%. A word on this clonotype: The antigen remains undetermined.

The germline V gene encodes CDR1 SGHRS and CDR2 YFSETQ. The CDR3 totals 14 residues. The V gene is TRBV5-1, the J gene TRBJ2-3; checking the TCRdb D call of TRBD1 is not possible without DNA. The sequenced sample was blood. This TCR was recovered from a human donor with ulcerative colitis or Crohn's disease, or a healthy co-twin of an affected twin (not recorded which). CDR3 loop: CASSSKGVTDTQYF.